This record looks at one T cell receptor (beta chain) sequence and its context. Its antigen is unknown. The data derive from a study of cytomegalovirus exposure and HLA in healthy donors. V shed 6 bases and J shed 0 bases, with 14 bases lying between them. The CDR3 is 16 residues long. The V gene's germline CDR1 is SNHLY and CDR2 FYNNEI. The study, taken as a whole, reports: In a later analysis, common viral pathogens appeared linked to several of the most significant clusters. An analysis done earlier found most TCR beta V segments productive about 90% or about 30% of the time. Presence/absence analyses treated sequencing depth as roughly uniform across donors. Cytomegalovirus-associated status was assigned to some 160 TCR beta chains.

The PCR used 60 Vbeta and 13 Jbeta primers. Method: immunoSEQ multiplex PCR; TCRdb's copy keeps in-frame clones and lacks some. This repertoire shows some 98,000 clones, 55% to 75% found once; its top ten account for 2.5%. Sequenced input: PBMCs. The TCR sequence derives from a man in his fifties in good health and CMV-seronegative. The J gene is TRBJ2-2, the V gene TRBV2; D might be TRBD1 (6 bases). The CDR3 DNA follows: TGTGCCAGCAGCTCAGGGGAGCACGCGAACACCGGGGAGCTGTTTTTT. Translated: CASSSGEHANTGELFF.